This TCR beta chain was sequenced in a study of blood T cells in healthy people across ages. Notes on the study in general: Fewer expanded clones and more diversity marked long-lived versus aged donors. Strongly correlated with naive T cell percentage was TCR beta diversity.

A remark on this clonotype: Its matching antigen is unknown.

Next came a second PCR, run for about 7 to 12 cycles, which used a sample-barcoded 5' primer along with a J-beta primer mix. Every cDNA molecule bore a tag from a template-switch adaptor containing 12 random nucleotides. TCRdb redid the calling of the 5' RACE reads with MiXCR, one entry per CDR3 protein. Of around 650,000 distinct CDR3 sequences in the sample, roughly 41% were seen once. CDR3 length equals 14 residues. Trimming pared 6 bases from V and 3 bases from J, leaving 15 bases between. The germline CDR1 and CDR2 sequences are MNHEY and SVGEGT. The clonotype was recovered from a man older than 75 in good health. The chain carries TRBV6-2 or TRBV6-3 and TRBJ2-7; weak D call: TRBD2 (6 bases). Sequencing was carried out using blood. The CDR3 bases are TGTGCCAGCAGAGATACCGGGAGAATCTACGAGCAGTACTTC. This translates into CASRDTGRIYEQYF.